These T cell receptor beta chains were read from a single sample in a study of cytomegalovirus exposure and HLA in healthy donors. Profiling relied on immunoSEQ multiplex PCR, and the TCRdb table lists in-frame clones only, not all of them. Here the sample spans about 180,000 clones, roughly 78% being singletons. Input material: PBMCs. These receptor sequences come from a woman younger than 45 in good health and CMV-seronegative. Each CDR3 is given with its conserved first and last residue. A D gene is named only where the DNA matches it firmly. For some rows the clone size is stated as once, few or many, or as a class when expanded; others skip it.

>TRBV21-1|.|TRBJ2-3|.
CARPGLVIDTQYF
TGTGCCAGACCGGGACTAGTGATAGATACGCAGTATTTT
>TRBV7-2|.|TRBJ2-1|TRBD2
CASSLWASGGNEQFF
TGTGCCAGCAGCTTGTGGGCTAGCGGGGGCAATGAGCAGTTCTTC
>TRBV7-6|.|TRBJ1-2|.
CASSLVIGAFDGYTF
TGTGCCAGCAGCTTAGTGATCGGAGCGTTTGATGGCTACACCTTC
>TRBV4-1|few|TRBJ2-1|TRBD1
CASSQRTGLAHEQFF
TGCGCCAGCAGCCAAAGGACAGGGCTTGCACATGAGCAGTTCTTC
>TRBV30|few|TRBJ1-2|.
CAWSRPIGGRGSYGYTF
TGTGCCTGGAGTCGGCCCATAGGAGGGAGGGGAAGCTATGGCTACACCTTC
>TRBV27|.|TRBJ1-1|TRBD1
CASGGQENTEAFF
TGTGCCAGCGGGGGACAGGAGAACACTGAAGCTTTCTTT
>TRBV4-2|.|TRBJ2-3|TRBD2
CASSQVFGLAGDTDTQYF
TGTGCCAGCAGCCAAGTATTTGGACTAGCGGGGGACACAGATACGCAGTATTTT
>TRBV5-1|.|TRBJ2-7|.
CASQLEQDEQYF
TGCGCCAGCCAATTGGAACAGGACGAGCAGTACTTC
>TRBV25-1|.|TRBJ1-1|.
CASRRAGENTEAFF
TGTGCCAGCAGGAGGGCCGGGGAGAACACTGAAGCTTTCTTT
>TRBV6-1|once|TRBJ1-5|TRBD1
CASSWTGGYNQPQHF
TGTGCCAGCAGTTGGACAGGGGGGTACAATCAGCCCCAGCATTTT
>TRBV7-2|.|TRBJ2-5|.
CASSWGLETQYF
TGTGCCAGCAGCTGGGGGCTAGAGACCCAGTACTTC
>TRBV2|.|TRBJ2-5|TRBD1
CASRKDRVGQETQYF
TGTGCCAGCAGGAAGGACAGGGTCGGCCAGGAGACCCAGTACTTC
>TRBV30|.|TRBJ2-1|.
CAYAGWEQFF
TGTGCCTATGCAGGGTGGGAGCAGTTCTTC
>TRBV5-6|.|TRBJ1-6|.
CASSLESGFNSPLHF
TGTGCCAGCAGCTTAGAGTCCGGGTTTAATTCACCCCTCCACTTT
>TRBV5-1|.|TRBJ2-5|.
CASSRSAGLAGETQYF
TGCGCCAGCAGCCGTTCGGCGGGCCTCGCGGGAGAGACCCAGTACTTC
>TRBV2|.|TRBJ1-2|.
CASSDRGLDGYTF
TGTGCCAGCAGTGACCGGGGGTTGGATGGCTACACCTTC
>TRBV11-2|.|TRBJ1-2|TRBD1
CASSQRHRGPRGYTF
TGTGCCAGCAGTCAAAGACACAGGGGACCGCGGGGCTACACCTTC
>TRBV2|few|TRBJ2-2|.
CASSARSGELFF
TGTGCCAGCAGTGCGCGGTCCGGGGAGCTGTTTTTT
>TRBV7-2|.|TRBJ2-3|TRBD1
CASSLLGTADTQYF
TGTGCCAGCAGCTTACTTGGGACAGCGGATACGCAGTATTTT
>TRBV19|once|TRBJ2-7|.
CASTAAGEQYF
TGTGCCAGTACCGCGGCGGGCGAGCAGTACTTC
>TRBV25-1|.|TRBJ2-5|.
CASSGSGGVTQYF
TGTGCCAGCAGCGGGTCCGGAGGAGTGACCCAGTACTTC
>TRBV4-1|.|TRBJ1-6|.
CASSQESAQYNSPLHF
TGCGCCAGCAGCCAAGAAAGTGCTCAGTACAATTCACCCCTCCACTTT
>TRBV11-2|few|TRBJ2-5|TRBD1
CASSSRQGSTTTKETQYF
TGTGCCAGCAGCTCCAGACAGGGTTCAACGACAACAAAAGAGACCCAGTACTTC
>TRBV6-1|.|TRBJ2-5|TRBD2
CASTGTSGGRETQYF
TGTGCCAGCACTGGGACTAGCGGGGGGCGGGAGACCCAGTACTTC
>TRBV19|.|TRBJ1-4|.
CASSRQPAGEKLFF
TGTGCCAGTAGTCGACAGCCGGCAGGTGAAAAACTGTTTTTT
>TRBV5-5|.|TRBJ2-3|TRBD2
CASSLFPSGGTDTQYF
TGTGCCAGCAGCTTGTTCCCTAGCGGGGGTACAGATACGCAGTATTTT
>TRBV29-1|.|TRBJ1-1|TRBD1
CSVAFGQGNTEAFF
TGCAGCGTCGCTTTCGGACAGGGGAACACTGAAGCTTTCTTT
>TRBV4-2|.|TRBJ1-6|.
CASSQDADYNSPLHF
TGTGCCAGCAGCCAAGATGCGGATTATAATTCACCCCTCCACTTT
>TRBV27|.|TRBJ2-5|TRBD2
CASSLRTSGGKETQYF
TGTGCCAGCAGTCTCCGGACTAGCGGGGGCAAAGAGACCCAGTACTTC
>TRBV10-1|.|TRBJ2-5|TRBD1
CASSPGQGYQETQYF
TGCGCCAGCAGTCCGGGACAGGGCTACCAAGAGACCCAGTACTTC
>TRBV4-1|.|TRBJ1-3|.
CASSQDSPRYGGRNTIYF
TGCGCCAGCAGCCAAGATAGCCCCCGATACGGTGGCAGAAACACCATATATTTT
>TRBV11-2|.|TRBJ1-2|.
CASSLVDSYGYTF
TGTGCCAGCAGCTTAGTCGACAGCTATGGCTACACCTTC
>TRBV19|.|TRBJ2-5|TRBD1
CASSVTGARETQYF
TGTGCCAGTAGTGTGACAGGGGCGCGGGAGACCCAGTACTTC
>TRBV5-1|.|TRBJ1-3|.
CASSPQPSGSSGNTIYF
TGCGCCAGCAGCCCCCAGCCTAGCGGGAGCTCTGGAAACACCATATATTTT
>TRBV7-2|.|TRBJ2-2|TRBD2
CASRSSSGGAGELFF
TGTGCCAGCAGATCCTCTAGCGGGGGGGCCGGGGAGCTGTTTTTT
>TRBV11-2|.|TRBJ2-7|.
CASSLGTEIYEQYF
TGTGCCAGCAGCTTAGGGACAGAGATTTACGAGCAGTACTTC
>TRBV5-1|once|TRBJ2-7|TRBD1
CASSLTQGAGQYF
TGCGCCAGCAGCCTGACGCAGGGGGCAGGGCAGTACTTC
>TRBV2|.|TRBJ2-1|TRBD2
CASTPLGGSSYNEQFF
TGTGCCAGCACCCCCTTGGGGGGGAGCTCCTACAATGAGCAGTTCTTC
>TRBV10-1|once|TRBJ1-1|TRBD1
CASRGTEGTEAFF
TGCGCCAGCAGAGGGACAGAGGGCACTGAAGCTTTCTTT
>TRBV6-5|.|TRBJ2-5|TRBD2
CASSNSGETQYF
TGTGCCAGCAGTAATAGCGGGGAGACCCAGTACTTC
>TRBV6-1|.|TRBJ1-6|.
CASGTGYNSPLHF
TGTGCCAGCGGTACAGGGTATAATTCACCCCTCCACTTT
>TRBV5-1|.|TRBJ2-5|TRBD2
CASSYGGSQETQYF
TGCGCCAGCAGCTACGGGGGGTCCCAGGAGACCCAGTACTTC
>TRBV5-1|.|TRBJ1-1|.
CASSSRDLMWNTEAFF
TGCGCCAGCAGCTCGAGGGACTTGATGTGGAACACTGAAGCTTTCTTT
>TRBV19|.|TRBJ1-2|TRBD1
CASNNRGLHGYTF
TGTGCCAGTAACAACAGGGGGCTTCATGGCTACACCTTC
>TRBV9|.|TRBJ1-1|.
CASSVAQKNTEAFF
TGTGCCAGCAGCGTAGCCCAGAAGAACACTGAAGCTTTCTTT
>TRBV23-1|few|TRBJ1-2|TRBD1
CASTSGTGTNNYGYTF
TGCGCCAGCACCTCCGGGACAGGGACGAATAACTATGGCTACACCTTC
>TRBV19|.|TRBJ1-5|TRBD1
CASRRPGTVNQPQHF
TGTGCCAGTAGGAGACCCGGGACAGTGAATCAGCCCCAGCATTTT
>TRBV5-1|.|TRBJ2-2|.
CASSPEGPGELFF
TGCGCCAGCAGCCCCGAGGGCCCCGGGGAGCTGTTTTTT
>TRBV19|.|TRBJ2-7|TRBD1
CASSIPGQVSYEQYF
TGTGCCAGTAGTATTCCGGGACAGGTCTCCTACGAGCAGTACTTC
>TRBV5-4|few|TRBJ1-1|.
CASSRQGTEAFF
TGTGCCAGCAGCCGGCAGGGGACTGAAGCTTTCTTT
>TRBV4-3|.|TRBJ1-2|.
CASSQEGTGSYGYTF
TGCGCCAGCAGCCAAGAGGGAACAGGTTCTTATGGCTACACCTTC
>TRBV25-1|.|TRBJ2-1|.
CASKRLAEQFF
TGTGCCAGCAAACGGCTAGCTGAGCAGTTCTTC
>TRBV6-5|.|TRBJ1-1|.
CASREHPFEAFF
TGTGCCAGCAGAGAACACCCTTTTGAAGCTTTCTTT
>TRBV6-6|few|TRBJ1-1|.
CASSLTENTEAFF
TGTGCCAGCAGTCTGACAGAGAACACTGAAGCTTTCTTT